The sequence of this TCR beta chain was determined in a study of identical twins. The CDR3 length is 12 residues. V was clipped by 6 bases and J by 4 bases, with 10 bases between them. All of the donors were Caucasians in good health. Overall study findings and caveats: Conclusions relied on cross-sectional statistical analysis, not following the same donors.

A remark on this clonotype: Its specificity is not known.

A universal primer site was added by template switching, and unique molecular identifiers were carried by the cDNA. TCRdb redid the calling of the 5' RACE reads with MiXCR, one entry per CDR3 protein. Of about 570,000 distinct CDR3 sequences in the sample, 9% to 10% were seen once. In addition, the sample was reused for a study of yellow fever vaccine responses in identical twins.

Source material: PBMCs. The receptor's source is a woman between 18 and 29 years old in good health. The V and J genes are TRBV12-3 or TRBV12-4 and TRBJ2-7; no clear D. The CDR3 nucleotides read TGTGCCAGCAGGTTGATGGGATACGAGCAGTACTTC. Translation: CASRLMGYEQYF.